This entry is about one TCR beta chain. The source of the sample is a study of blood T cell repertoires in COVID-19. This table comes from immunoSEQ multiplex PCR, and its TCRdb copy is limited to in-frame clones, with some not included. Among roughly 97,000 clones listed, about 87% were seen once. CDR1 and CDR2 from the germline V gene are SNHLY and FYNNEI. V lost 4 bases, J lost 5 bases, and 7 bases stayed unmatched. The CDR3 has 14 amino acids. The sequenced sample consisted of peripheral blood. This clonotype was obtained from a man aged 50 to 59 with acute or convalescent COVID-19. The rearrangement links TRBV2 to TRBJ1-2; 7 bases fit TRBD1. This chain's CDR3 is CASSVQGLSYGYTF. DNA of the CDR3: TGTGCCAGCAGTGTACAGGGGCTTTCGTATGGCTACACCTTC.